Below, 30 T cell receptor beta chains from the same sample are listed, as sequenced in a study of T cells after somatic rescue of genetic block. Profiled with immunoSEQ multiplex PCR; TCRdb holds only in-frame clones, not every one. The table includes tens of thousands of clones, 92% detected once. The sample taken for sequencing was peripheral blood mononuclear cells (PBMCs). These receptors were collected from a man aged 35 to 55.

J is TRBJ1-1 and V is TRBV18; 9 bases agree with TRBD1. CDR3 length equals 14 residues. With 4 bases clipped from V and 7 bases from J, the junction kept 7 bases outside the gene matches. The germline gives CDR1 KGHSH, CDR2 LQKENI. CDR3 residues: CASSQDRGLGEAFF. CDR3 coding DNA: TGTGCCAGCTCACAGGACAGGGGATTAGGTGAAGCTTTCTTT.

The chain joins TRBV19 to TRBJ2-3, with D maybe TRBD2 (5 bases). Trimming pared 4 bases from V and 2 bases from J, leaving 16 bases between. Germline-derived CDR1 and CDR2 are LNHDA and SQIVND (reference sequence). The length of the CDR3 is 16 residues. DNA for the CDR3: TGTGCCAGTAGTAGACCTCCGGGAATCAACACAGATACGCAGTATTTT. This sequence encodes CASSRPPGINTDTQYF.

The chain links TRBV19 to TRBJ1-5, with 8 bases lining up with TRBD1. CDR1 is LNHDA, CDR2 SQIVND, per germline (reference sequence). CDR3 length: 15 amino acids. V was pared by 6 bases and J by 7 bases, with 11 bases of the junction left unmatched. In DNA form, the CDR3 reads TGTGCCAGTAGACCAGATTCAGGGGGCGGACAGCCCCAGCATTTT. Protein sequence: CASRPDSGGGQPQHF.

J is TRBJ2-2 and V is TRBV5-1; 8 bases align to TRBD2. CDR3 size: 15 residues. Germline V gives CDR1 SGHRS, CDR2 YFSETQ. The ends lost 0 bases at V and 5 bases at J; junction bases unmatched: 3. CDR3: CASSLVAGSTGELFF. The CDR3 DNA reads as TGCGCCAGCAGCTTGGTAGCGGGATCGACCGGGGAGCTGTTTTTT.

This chain joins TRBV4-1 and TRBJ1-1; possibly TRBD1 for D (6 bases). The CDR3 length is 15 residues. In germline, CDR1 is MGHRA, CDR2 YSYEKL. V dropped 4 bases and J dropped 0 bases, with 12 bases sitting between them. Written as DNA, the CDR3 is TGCGCCAGCAGCCGCCCGGGACAACTGAACACTGAAGCTTTCTTT. Amino acids: CASSRPGQLNTEAFF.

The chain carries TRBV23-1 and TRBJ2-3; 13 bases match TRBD2. TRBV23-1 is an ORF, and what it does is uncertain. With V trimmed by 3 bases and J by 0 bases, 9 bases remained unmatched. The CDR3 contains 19 residues. CDR3 nucleotide sequence: TGCGCCAGCAGTCATACTACTAGCGGGGGGGAGGATAGCACAGATACGCAGTATTTT. Translating it yields CASSHTTSGGEDSTDTQYF.

The chain combines TRBV11-2 with TRBJ2-7; perhaps TRBD2 as D (5 bases). The V end lost 4 bases, the J end lost 1 base, and 14 bases lay between the germline ends. Germline CDR1 SGHAT, CDR2 FQNNGV. The CDR3 sequence is 15 residues long. Here the CDR3 DNA reads TGTGCCAGCAGCTCCGCCCGGGGTAGGTCCTACGAGCAGTACTTC. It is translated as CASSSARGRSYEQYF.

The V and J genes are TRBV15 and TRBJ1-1; tentative D call: TRBD1 (5 bases). From germline, CDR1 is LNHNV and CDR2 YYDKDF (reference sequence). The V and J ends lost 11 bases and 5 bases respectively, with 18 bases between them. This CDR3 region has 13 residues. The CDR3 loop reads CAAREGRRTEAFF. The CDR3 nucleotides read TGTGCCGCCCGAGAGGGGAGGCGGACTGAAGCTTTCTTT.

The chain has TRBV9 and TRBJ2-3; tentative D call: TRBD2 (5 bases). CDR3 size: 15 residues. Germline V CDR1 and CDR2: SGDLS, YYNGEE. Trimming stripped 4 bases from V and 0 bases from J, with 12 bases between. CDR3 nucleotides: TGTGCCAGCAGCTCTGGACTGGAGAGCACAGATACGCAGTATTTT. This gives the protein CASSSGLESTDTQYF.

This clone has just a few counts. Different DNA sequences within this sample yield the same CDR3. This sequence joins TRBV4-1 and TRBJ2-2, with D perhaps assigned TRBD1 or TRBD2 (5 bases each). Germline loops: CDR1 MGHRA, CDR2 YSYEKL. The CDR3 length is 14 residues. V shed 0 bases and J shed 7 bases, with 9 bases lying between them. The CDR3 nucleotides are TGCGCCAGCAGCCAAGATCGAGGGGTCGGGGAGCTGTTTTTT. This translates into CASSQDRGVGELFF.

A single count supports this clone. The chain recombines TRBV28 with TRBJ2-1, with D hard to call. CDR3 size: 16 residues. Germline loops: CDR1 MDHEN, CDR2 SYDVKM. V gave up 6 bases and J gave up 0 bases, with 15 bases separating them. In DNA form, the CDR3 reads TGTGCCAGCAGCCCGACCCATACCTACTCCTACAATGAGCAGTTCTTC. Encoded protein: CASSPTHTYSYNEQFF.

The chain combines TRBV29-1 with TRBJ1-2; D remains unclear. The length of the CDR3 is 12 residues. Germline CDR1 SQVTM, CDR2 ANQGSEA. Trimming left V 7 bases short and J 4 bases short, with 13 bases between. The CDR3 here is CSADWGGYGYTF. CDR3 in DNA: TGCAGCGCCGACTGGGGAGGCTATGGCTACACCTTC.

The CDR3 protein is CASSSYRTDTQYF. Here the CDR3 DNA reads TGTGCCAGCAGCTCCTATAGGACAGATACGCAGTATTTT. The gene calls are TRBV7-3 and TRBJ2-3; D is undetermined. CDR3 length equals 13 residues. The V gene lost 4 bases and the J gene lost 3 bases, with 8 bases spanning the gap. Germline V gene sequence: CDR1 SGHTA, CDR2 FQGTGA.

V and J are TRBV5-1 and TRBJ2-1; weak D call: TRBD1 (5 bases). V lost 4 bases, J lost 6 bases, and 17 bases lay in between. CDR1 and CDR2 (germline): SGHRS, YFSETQ. This CDR3 comprises 15 residues. The CDR3 spells CASSPQTARSNEQFF. In DNA, the CDR3 is TGCGCCAGCAGCCCACAGACAGCTAGGTCCAATGAGCAGTTCTTC.

The rearrangement links TRBV5-8 to TRBJ2-7, with D unresolved. Germline-derived CDR1 and CDR2 are SGHTS and YDEGEE. The CDR3 has 12 residues. The V gene lost 4 bases and the J gene lost 3 bases, with 8 bases spanning the gap. The CDR3 loop is CASSRPRYEQYF. The CDR3 coding sequence is TGTGCCAGCAGCCGGCCCCGCTACGAGCAGTACTTC.

V is TRBV19 and J is TRBJ1-5; D is unresolved. Germline V gene data show CDR1 as LNHDA and CDR2 as SQIVND (reference sequence). Trimming stripped 3 bases from V and 7 bases from J, with 16 bases between. The CDR3 covers 15 residues. For the CDR3, the DNA is TGTGCCAGTAGTATTATTCCGAGAACGACGCAGCCCCAGCATTTT. Translated: CASSIIPRTTQPQHF.

This chain uses TRBV15 with TRBJ2-5, with D unclear. The germline V and J ends were trimmed by 5 bases and 4 bases, with 14 bases remaining between them. The CDR3 has 14 amino acids. Germline values: CDR1 LNHNV, CDR2 YYDKDF (reference sequence). CDR3 residues: CATSARDIGETQYF. CDR3 coding DNA: TGTGCCACCAGCGCCCGAGACATCGGAGAGACCCAGTACTTC. Together with reference TRBV15 and TRBJ2-5, the CDR3 gives the full variable domain: DAMVIQNPRYQVTQFGKPVTLSCSQTLNHNVMYWYQQKSSQAPKLLFHYYDKDFNNEADTPDNFQSRRPNTSFCFLDIRSPGLGDTAMYLCATSARDIGETQYFGPGTRLLVL.

The genes are TRBV5-1 and TRBJ1-2, with 7 bases identical to TRBD1. Trimming at V came to 4 bases and at J to 10 bases, leaving 10 bases not matched to a gene. This CDR3 region has 13 residues. CDR1 is SGHRS and CDR2 is YFSETQ in the germline V gene. The CDR3 sequence: CASSLSGGIVYTF. For the CDR3, the DNA is TGCGCCAGCAGCCTTTCAGGGGGTATTGTCTACACCTTC.

The chain links TRBV28 to TRBJ2-3; possible D gene TRBD1, 6 bases. In germline, CDR1 is MDHEN, CDR2 SYDVKM. The CDR3 has 15 residues. Trimming removed 4 bases from V and 4 bases from J, with 15 bases in between. This chain's CDR3 is CASSSFQGYSDTQYF. For the CDR3, the DNA is TGTGCCAGCAGTTCTTTCCAGGGGTACTCAGATACGCAGTATTTT.

The chain combines TRBV2 with TRBJ1-5; TRBD1 aligns across 7 bases. This CDR3 has 14 residues. CDR1 is SNHLY, CDR2 FYNNEI, per germline. The J segment lost 3 bases and the V segment lost 8 bases, leaving 7 bases of the junction unmatched. CDR3 amino acids: CASDRERTNQPQHF. CDR3 sequence (DNA): TGTGCCAGCGACAGGGAACGGACCAATCAGCCCCAGCATTTT.

The rearrangement links TRBV19 to TRBJ1-6; weak D call: TRBD1 (5 bases). CDR1 is LNHDA and CDR2 is SQIVND in the germline V gene (reference sequence). The CDR3 extends over 15 amino acids. V was trimmed by 7 bases and J by 0 bases, leaving 10 bases between them. CDR3 nucleotides: TGTGCCAGTAACGAGGGGAGCTCCTATAATTCACCCCTCCACTTT. Amino acids: CASNEGSSYNSPLHF.

Points on this clone: One junction end does not reproduce the germline sequence, and a read error may be involved. This sequence joins TRBV7-2 and TRBJ1-1, with D perhaps matching TRBD1 (5 bases). The V gene's germline CDR1 is SGHTA and CDR2 FQGNSA. This CDR3 contains 13 residues. The CDR3 DNA reads as TGTGCCAGCAGCTTAGGACAGAACTCTGAAGCTTTCTTT. Translating gives CASSLGQNSEAFF.

This chain connects TRBV5-8 to TRBJ2-1; D is ambiguous. Germline V lookup: CDR1 SGHTS, CDR2 YDEGEE. V was pared by 0 bases and J by 10 bases, with 17 bases between. This CDR3 is built from 15 residues. In DNA, the CDR3 is TGTGCCAGCAGCTTGGAGGTCCGAAGTGGCTCAGAGCAGTTCTTC. It is translated as CASSLEVRSGSEQFF.

The chain couples TRBV6-6 to TRBJ2-5; TRBD1 aligns across 10 bases. Trimming at V came to 5 bases and at J to 3 bases, leaving 6 bases not matched to a gene. Per germline, CDR1 MNHNY and CDR2 SVGAGI (reference sequence). The CDR3 has 15 residues. In DNA form, the CDR3 reads TGTGCCAGCAGTCCCCCAGGACAGGGGGAAGAGACCCAGTACTTC. Its protein is CASSPPGQGEETQYF.

This clone has only one observation. The chain carries TRBV19 and TRBJ1-3; D might be TRBD1 (5 bases). V dropped 2 bases and J dropped 6 bases, with 8 bases sitting between them. The CDR3 covers 13 residues. CDR1 and CDR2 (germline): LNHDA, SQIVND (reference sequence). The CDR3 protein is CASSIQGTNTIYF. The CDR3 nucleotides are TGTGCCAGTAGTATACAGGGAACAAACACCATATATTTT.

V is TRBV28 and J is TRBJ1-5; unclear D gene. Trimming left V 7 bases short and J 1 base short, with 8 bases between. Germline V gene sequence: CDR1 MDHEN, CDR2 SYDVKM. The CDR3 has 13 residues. The CDR3 DNA reads TGTGCCAGCACAATAAACAGCAATCAGCCCCAGCATTTT. Its protein is CASTINSNQPQHF.

This clone appeared once. This chain uses TRBV6-5 with TRBJ1-3, with D uncertain. V was pared by 2 bases and J by 3 bases, with 14 bases between. This CDR3 is 16 amino acids long. Germline CDR1 is MNHEY and CDR2 is SVGAGI. The CDR3 region is CASSYRVSGSGNTIYF. The CDR3 DNA follows: TGTGCCAGCAGTTACAGGGTGTCGGGGAGTGGAAACACCATATATTTT.

V and J are TRBV18 and TRBJ2-7; 8 bases align to TRBD1. V trimming: 11 bases; J trimming: 1 base; junction bases outside the gene matches: 10. Looked up from germline, CDR1 is KGHSH and CDR2 is LQKENI. The CDR3 spans 14 residues. The CDR3 sequence: CAGASGTGSYEQYF. In DNA form, the CDR3 reads TGTGCCGGAGCCTCCGGGACAGGATCCTACGAGCAGTACTTC.

The chain employs TRBV6-5 and TRBJ2-4; TRBD1 agrees at 7 bases. The CDR3 loop spans 12 amino acids. CDR1 is MNHEY and CDR2 is SVGAGI in the germline V gene. J was trimmed by 9 bases and V by 6 bases; bases with no gene match: 5. CDR3 in DNA: TGTGCCAGCAGGACTGGACAGGCCATTCAGTACTTC. Its translation is CASRTGQAIQYF.

V and J are TRBV4-1 and TRBJ2-2; 14 bases fit TRBD2. This CDR3 region has 18 residues. V gave up 1 base and J gave up 4 bases; unmatched junction bases: 5. The germline CDR1 and CDR2 sequences are MGHRA and YSYEKL. CDR3 nucleotide sequence: TGCGCCAGCAGCCAAGGGGGACTAGCGGGGGCGGGCACCGGGGAGCTGTTTTTT. It translates to CASSQGGLAGAGTGELFF.